Listed below are T cell receptor beta chains from one sample, sequenced in a study of shared clonotypes between healthy human individuals. Sequencing was performed with immunoSEQ multiplex PCR; in TCRdb, only in-frame clones are kept and a portion is missing. Among around 2,000,000 clones listed, under 95% were seen once. The sequencing input was naive CD8+ T cells from PBMCs. These receptors came from a young man in good health. Some clones in this sample may be carry-over from other donors' samples. Both conserved end residues are part of each CDR3. A D gene is named only where the DNA matches it firmly. Some rows have no size entry. The others give once, few or many, or a class for an expanded clone.

j_gene: TRBJ1-5
len: 15
d_gene: TRBD1
v_gene: TRBV28
abundance: -
CDR3aa: CASSSGTGGNQPQHF
CDR3nt: TGTGCCAGCAGCTCCGGGACAGGGGGCAATCAGCCCCAGCATTTT

j_gene: TRBJ2-3
len: 15
d_gene: TRBD1
v_gene: TRBV5-4
abundance: -
CDR3aa: CASSPGQGSRDTQYF
CDR3nt: TGTGCCAGCAGCCCGGGACAGGGTAGCCGAGATACGCAGTATTTT

j_gene: TRBJ2-7
len: 15
d_gene: TRBD2
v_gene: TRBV11-2
abundance: -
CDR3aa: CASSFGASGAYEQYF
CDR3nt: TGTGCCAGCAGCTTTGGGGCTAGCGGAGCCTACGAGCAGTACTTC

j_gene: TRBJ1-5
len: 15
d_gene: TRBD1
v_gene: TRBV10-2
abundance: -
CDR3aa: CASTEDRGPYQPQHF
CDR3nt: TGCGCCAGCACCGAAGACAGGGGCCCTTATCAGCCCCAGCATTTT

j_gene: TRBJ2-7
len: 17
d_gene: -
v_gene: TRBV7-2
abundance: -
CDR3aa: CASSQPRGRAYSYEQYF
CDR3nt: TGTGCCAGCAGCCAGCCGAGGGGGAGGGCCTACTCCTACGAGCAGTACTTC

j_gene: TRBJ1-5
len: 15
d_gene: TRBD1
v_gene: TRBV28
abundance: -
CDR3aa: CASSFQGARNQPQHF
CDR3nt: TGTGCCAGCAGTTTTCAGGGGGCTCGCAATCAGCCCCAGCATTTT

j_gene: TRBJ2-7
len: 15
d_gene: -
v_gene: TRBV6-1
abundance: -
CDR3aa: CASSEDRTRTYEQYF
CDR3nt: TGTGCCAGCAGTGAAGATCGGACAAGAACCTACGAGCAGTACTTC

j_gene: TRBJ2-5
len: 16
d_gene: -
v_gene: TRBV19
abundance: -
CDR3aa: CASSIFLWQPQETQYF
CDR3nt: TGTGCCAGTAGTATTTTTCTCTGGCAGCCTCAAGAGACCCAGTACTTC

j_gene: TRBJ1-5
len: 18
d_gene: -
v_gene: TRBV19
abundance: -
CDR3aa: CASSLTPGHQDSNQPQHF
CDR3nt: TGTGCCAGTAGTTTGACCCCGGGACACCAAGATAGCAATCAGCCCCAGCATTTT

j_gene: TRBJ2-2
len: 17
d_gene: -
v_gene: TRBV7-9
abundance: once
CDR3aa: CASSFVGVGTRAGELFF
CDR3nt: TGTGCCAGCAGCTTCGTAGGAGTGGGGACACGGGCCGGGGAGCTGTTTTTT

j_gene: TRBJ2-7
len: 13
d_gene: -
v_gene: TRBV7-2
abundance: -
CDR3aa: CASSLFGDYEQYF
CDR3nt: TGTGCCAGCAGCTTATTTGGGGATTACGAGCAGTACTTC

j_gene: TRBJ1-2
len: 15
d_gene: -
v_gene: TRBV5-8
abundance: -
CDR3aa: CASTQKGLANYGYTF
CDR3nt: TGTGCCAGCACCCAGAAGGGGTTAGCTAACTATGGCTACACCTTC

j_gene: TRBJ2-7
len: 15
d_gene: TRBD2
v_gene: TRBV27
abundance: -
CDR3aa: CASSLVAGGIHEQYF
CDR3nt: TGTGCCAGCAGTTTAGTGGCGGGAGGTATCCACGAGCAGTACTTC

j_gene: TRBJ2-3
len: 16
d_gene: TRBD2
v_gene: TRBV2
abundance: -
CDR3aa: CASSEGLAGRWDTQYF
CDR3nt: TGTGCCAGCAGTGAAGGACTAGCGGGGAGGTGGGATACGCAGTATTTT

j_gene: TRBJ1-1
len: 19
d_gene: -
v_gene: TRBV28
abundance: once
CDR3aa: CATRPLAKLLVLMNTEAFF
CDR3nt: TGTGCCACCAGACCGTTGGCCAAGCTTCTCGTCCTGATGAACACTGAAGCTTTCTTT

j_gene: TRBJ2-1
len: 15
d_gene: -
v_gene: TRBV19
abundance: -
CDR3aa: CASSMITGPLNEQFF
CDR3nt: TGTGCCAGTAGTATGATCACAGGGCCCCTCAATGAGCAGTTCTTC

j_gene: TRBJ1-1
len: 12
d_gene: -
v_gene: TRBV5-1
abundance: -
CDR3aa: CASSYTGTEAFF
CDR3nt: TGCGCCAGCAGCTATACAGGGACTGAAGCTTTCTTT

j_gene: TRBJ2-7
len: 15
d_gene: TRBD2
v_gene: TRBV29-1
abundance: -
CDR3aa: CSVGQGTSAGYEQYF
CDR3nt: TGCAGCGTTGGGCAAGGGACTAGCGCGGGCTACGAGCAGTACTTC

j_gene: TRBJ2-1
len: 15
d_gene: TRBD2
v_gene: TRBV5-1
abundance: -
CDR3aa: CASSLGASGSNEQFF
CDR3nt: TGCGCCAGCAGCTTGGGGGCTAGCGGGAGCAATGAGCAGTTCTTC

j_gene: TRBJ2-7
len: 13
d_gene: -
v_gene: TRBV6-1
abundance: -
CDR3aa: CASSETPTYEQYF
CDR3nt: TGTGCCAGCAGTGAAACCCCCACCTACGAGCAGTACTTC

j_gene: TRBJ1-2
len: 13
d_gene: -
v_gene: TRBV4-3
abundance: -
CDR3aa: CASSQEGKRGYTF
CDR3nt: TGCGCCAGCAGCCAAGAGGGAAAAAGGGGCTACACCTTC

j_gene: TRBJ2-3
len: 15
d_gene: -
v_gene: TRBV7-9
abundance: -
CDR3aa: CASSLVPRLGDTQYF
CDR3nt: TGTGCCAGCAGCTTAGTTCCTCGGCTTGGGGATACGCAGTATTTT

j_gene: TRBJ2-1
len: 17
d_gene: -
v_gene: TRBV28
abundance: once
CDR3aa: CASSFMGGPLPYNEQFF
CDR3nt: TGTGCCAGCAGTTTTATGGGGGGACCCCTTCCCTACAATGAGCAGTTCTTC

j_gene: TRBJ2-5
len: 11
d_gene: -
v_gene: TRBV7-6
abundance: -
CDR3aa: CASSLGASQYF
CDR3nt: TGTGCCAGCAGCTTAGGAGCTTCCCAGTACTTC

j_gene: TRBJ1-2
len: 14
d_gene: -
v_gene: TRBV4-1
abundance: once
CDR3aa: CASSQSRVGYGYTF
CDR3nt: TGCGCCAGCAGCCAATCCAGGGTTGGGTATGGCTACACCTTC

j_gene: TRBJ2-1
len: 15
d_gene: -
v_gene: TRBV2
abundance: -
CDR3aa: CASSSRLSSYNEQFF
CDR3nt: TGTGCCAGCTCCTCAAGATTAAGCTCCTACAATGAGCAGTTCTTC

j_gene: TRBJ2-2
len: 16
d_gene: TRBD2
v_gene: TRBV7-6
abundance: -
CDR3aa: CASSRRLARAAGELFF
CDR3nt: TGTGCCAGCAGCCGGAGACTAGCGCGTGCCGCCGGGGAGCTGTTTTTT

j_gene: TRBJ2-6
len: 15
d_gene: -
v_gene: TRBV19
abundance: -
CDR3aa: CASSATGTGANVLTF
CDR3nt: TGTGCCAGTAGTGCCACAGGGACTGGGGCCAACGTCCTGACTTTC

j_gene: TRBJ2-1
len: 15
d_gene: TRBD1
v_gene: TRBV27
abundance: -
CDR3aa: CASSPGTGGTNEQFF
CDR3nt: TGTGCCAGCAGTCCAGGGACAGGGGGGACCAATGAGCAGTTCTTC

j_gene: TRBJ1-2
len: 13
d_gene: -
v_gene: TRBV25-1
abundance: once
CDR3aa: CASSEFPGAGYTF
CDR3nt: TGTGCCAGCAGTGAATTTCCGGGGGCCGGCTACACCTTC

j_gene: TRBJ2-3
len: 15
d_gene: -
v_gene: TRBV9
abundance: -
CDR3aa: CASSVERSGTDTQYF
CDR3nt: TGTGCCAGCAGCGTAGAACGGTCTGGCACAGATACGCAGTATTTT

j_gene: TRBJ1-3
len: 15
d_gene: -
v_gene: TRBV6-1
abundance: -
CDR3aa: CASSPLRGSGNTIYF
CDR3nt: TGTGCCAGCAGTCCACTCAGGGGCTCTGGAAACACCATATATTTT

j_gene: TRBJ2-5
len: 15
d_gene: -
v_gene: TRBV4-1
abundance: -
CDR3aa: CASRGSGTDQETQYF
CDR3nt: TGCGCCAGCAGAGGTTCGGGTACGGACCAAGAGACCCAGTACTTC

j_gene: TRBJ1-2
len: 14
d_gene: TRBD1
v_gene: TRBV30
abundance: -
CDR3aa: CAWSYGQVNYGYTF
CDR3nt: TGTGCCTGGAGTTATGGACAGGTGAACTATGGCTACACCTTC

j_gene: TRBJ1-5
len: 16
d_gene: TRBD1
v_gene: TRBV6-1
abundance: -
CDR3aa: CASSGTGTGLFQPQHF
CDR3nt: TGTGCCAGCAGTGGAACCGGGACAGGGCTTTTTCAGCCCCAGCATTTT

j_gene: TRBJ2-1
len: 15
d_gene: -
v_gene: TRBV27
abundance: -
CDR3aa: CASSLWGRSYNEQFF
CDR3nt: TGTGCCAGCAGTTTATGGGGAAGGTCCTACAATGAGCAGTTCTTC

j_gene: TRBJ1-1
len: 13
d_gene: -
v_gene: TRBV5-6
abundance: -
CDR3aa: CASSLWGTTEAFF
CDR3nt: TGTGCCAGCAGCTTGTGGGGAACCACTGAAGCTTTCTTT

j_gene: TRBJ1-1
len: 15
d_gene: -
v_gene: TRBV27
abundance: once
CDR3aa: CASSIARTLATEAFF
CDR3nt: TGTGCCAGCAGTATAGCCCGTACCCTGGCCACTGAAGCTTTCTTT

j_gene: TRBJ2-7
len: 17
d_gene: TRBD2
v_gene: TRBV7-9
abundance: -
CDR3aa: CASSLGLAGINSYEQYF
CDR3nt: TGTGCCAGCAGCTTGGGACTAGCGGGAATCAACTCCTACGAGCAGTACTTC

j_gene: TRBJ1-2
len: 13
d_gene: -
v_gene: TRBV29-1
abundance: -
CDR3aa: CSVEDRQNYGYTF
CDR3nt: TGCAGCGTTGAAGATCGCCAGAACTATGGCTACACCTTC

j_gene: TRBJ2-3
len: 16
d_gene: TRBD2
v_gene: TRBV4-1
abundance: -
CDR3aa: CASSQGLARGTDTQYF
CDR3nt: TGCGCCAGCAGCCAAGGACTAGCGAGGGGCACAGATACGCAGTATTTT

j_gene: TRBJ2-7
len: 15
d_gene: TRBD2
v_gene: TRBV28
abundance: -
CDR3aa: CASSSRTSNSYEQYF
CDR3nt: TGTGCCAGCAGTTCCCGGACTAGCAACTCCTACGAGCAGTACTTC